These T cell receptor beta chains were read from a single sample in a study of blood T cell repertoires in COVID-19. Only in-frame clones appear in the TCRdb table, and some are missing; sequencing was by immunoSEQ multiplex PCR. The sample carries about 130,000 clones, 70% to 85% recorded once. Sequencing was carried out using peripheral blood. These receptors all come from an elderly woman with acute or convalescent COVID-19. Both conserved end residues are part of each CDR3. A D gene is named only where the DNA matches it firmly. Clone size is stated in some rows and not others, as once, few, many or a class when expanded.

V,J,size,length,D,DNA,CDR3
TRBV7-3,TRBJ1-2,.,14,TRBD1,TGTGCCAGCAGCTCCGGACAGGGGGCGCATGGCTACACCTTC,CASSSGQGAHGYTF
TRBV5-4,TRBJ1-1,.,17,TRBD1,TGTGCCAGCAGCCCCGACAAGGGCACAGGGGGCAACACTGAAGCTTTCTTT,CASSPDKGTGGNTEAFF
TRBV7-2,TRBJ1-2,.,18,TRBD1,TGTGCCAGCAGCTTAACGGGTTGGACTGCCGGGACAGACTATGGCTACACCTTC,CASSLTGWTAGTDYGYTF
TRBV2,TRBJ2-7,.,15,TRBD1,TGTGCCAGCAGTTACCCCGACGGACAGGGAGACGAGCAGTACTTC,CASSYPDGQGDEQYF
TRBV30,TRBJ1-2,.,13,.,TGTGCCTGGAGTCTTACAGGTGTCACTGGCTACACCTTC,CAWSLTGVTGYTF
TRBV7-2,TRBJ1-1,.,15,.,TGTGCCAGCAGCTTAAGTATTCGACAACACACTGAAGCTTTCTTT,CASSLSIRQHTEAFF
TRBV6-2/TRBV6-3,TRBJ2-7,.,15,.,TGTGCCAGCAGTTACCCAGGGTCAAGGTCCTACGAGCAGTACTTC,CASSYPGSRSYEQYF
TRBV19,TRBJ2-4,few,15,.,TGTGCCAGTAGTAGCGGGGGCCAAGCCAAAAACATTCAGTACTTC,CASSSGGQAKNIQYF
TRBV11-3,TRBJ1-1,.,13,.,TGTGCCAGCAGCTTCGCAGGGAACACTGAAGCTTTCTTT,CASSFAGNTEAFF
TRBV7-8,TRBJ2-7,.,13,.,TGTGCCAGCAGCTTAAGCCGGGGCTACGAGCAGTACTTC,CASSLSRGYEQYF
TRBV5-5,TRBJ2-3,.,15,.,TGTGCCAGCAGCACAACAGGGCGGAACACAGATACGCAGTATTTT,CASSTTGRNTDTQYF
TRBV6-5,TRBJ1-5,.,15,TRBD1,TGTGCCAGCAGTTACGGGGGACAGGGCCATCAGCCCCAGCATTTT,CASSYGGQGHQPQHF
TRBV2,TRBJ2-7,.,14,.,TGTGCCAGCAGTGACGGCAGGAACTCCTACGAGCAGTACTTC,CASSDGRNSYEQYF
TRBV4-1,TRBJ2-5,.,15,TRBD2,TGCGCCAGCAGCCAGAGCGGGGGGGCCCGAGAGACCCAGTACTTC,CASSQSGGARETQYF
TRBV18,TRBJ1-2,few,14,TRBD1,TGTGCCAGCTCACCTCCGACAGGGACATCGGGCTACACCTTC,CASSPPTGTSGYTF
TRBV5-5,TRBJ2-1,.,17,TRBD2,TGTGCCAGCAGCTTCACGACTAGCGGGGGGAAATACAATGAGCAGTTCTTC,CASSFTTSGGKYNEQFF
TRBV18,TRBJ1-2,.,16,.,TGTGCCAGCTCACCATCGGCCCCACAGATGAGCTATGGCTACACCTTC,CASSPSAPQMSYGYTF
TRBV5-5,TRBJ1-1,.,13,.,TGTGCCAGCAGCTTGCGGGGTTTCGCTGAAGCTTTCTTT,CASSLRGFAEAFF
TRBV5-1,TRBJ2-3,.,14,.,TGCGCCAGCAGCTTTTTACAGGGTTCGGATACGCAGTATTTT,CASSFLQGSDTQYF
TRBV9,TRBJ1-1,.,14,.,TGTGCCAGCAGCGTCACGACAGATAACACTGAAGCTTTCTTT,CASSVTTDNTEAFF
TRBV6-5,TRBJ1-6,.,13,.,TGTGCCAGCAGACGGGGGGGGAGTTCACCCCTCCACTTT,CASRRGGSSPLHF
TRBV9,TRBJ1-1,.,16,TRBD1,TGTGCCAGCAGCGTGGCGACAGGGGCTAGGGTCACTGAAGCTTTCTTT,CASSVATGARVTEAFF
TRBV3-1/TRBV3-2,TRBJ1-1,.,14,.,TGTGCCAGCAGGGCCGACAGCATGAACACTGAAGCTTTCTTT,CASRADSMNTEAFF
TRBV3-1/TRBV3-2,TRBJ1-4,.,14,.,TGTGCCAGCAGGAGGGGGGGAACGGGGGAAAAACTGTTTTTT,CASRRGGTGEKLFF
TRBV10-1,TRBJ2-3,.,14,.,TGCGCCAGCAGTGCCTTGGGAGGCACAGATACGCAGTATTTT,CASSALGGTDTQYF
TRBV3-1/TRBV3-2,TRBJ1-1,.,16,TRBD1,TGTGCCAGCAGCCTAGAGACAGGGGGCATGAACACTGAAGCTTTCTTT,CASSLETGGMNTEAFF
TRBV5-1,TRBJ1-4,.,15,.,TGCGCCAGCAGCCCGGAGGGGCGGTTGAGTGAAAAACTGTTTTTT,CASSPEGRLSEKLFF
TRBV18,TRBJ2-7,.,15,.,TGTGCCAGCTCACCATACAGGGTAACTTATTACGAGCAGTACTTC,CASSPYRVTYYEQYF
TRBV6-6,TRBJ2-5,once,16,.,TGTGCCAGCAGTTACTCGGGCAGGTCCCTCCTTGAGACCCAGTACTTC,CASSYSGRSLLETQYF
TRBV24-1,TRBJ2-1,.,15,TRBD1,TGTGCCACCAGTGATCCGGGACAGGCAGGGAATGAGCAGTTCTTC,CATSDPGQAGNEQFF
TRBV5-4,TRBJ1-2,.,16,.,TGTGCCAGCAGCGAACGTGGGCGGGACCGCCGCTATGGCTACACCTTC,CASSERGRDRRYGYTF
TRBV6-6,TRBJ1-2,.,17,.,TGTGCCAGCAGTCGCCCTAGGGGGAGGGGAAGGATGTATGGCTACACCTTC,CASSRPRGRGRMYGYTF
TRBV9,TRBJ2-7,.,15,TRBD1,TGTGCCAGCAGCGTACACCGGGACAGTGTCTACGAGCAGTACTTC,CASSVHRDSVYEQYF
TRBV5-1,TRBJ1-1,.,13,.,TGCGCCAGCAGCTTGGAGACATCCACTGAAGCTTTCTTT,CASSLETSTEAFF
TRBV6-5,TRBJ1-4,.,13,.,TGTGCCAGCAGCTTAGACGGGAATGAAAAACTGTTTTTT,CASSLDGNEKLFF
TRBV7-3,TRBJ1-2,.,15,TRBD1,TGTGCCAGCAGCTTAGCCGGGACAGGGGTAGGTGGCTACACCTTC,CASSLAGTGVGGYTF
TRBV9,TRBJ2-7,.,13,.,TGTGCCAGCAGCCTCCAGGGAATCCACGAGCAGTACTTC,CASSLQGIHEQYF
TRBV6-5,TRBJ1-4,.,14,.,TGTGCCAGCGGACCTCAGGGAGGGGATGAAAAACTGTTTTTT,CASGPQGGDEKLFF
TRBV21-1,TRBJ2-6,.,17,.,TGTGCCAGCAGCAAAGGAAAGGGGGCTCTGGGGGCCAACGTCCTGACTTTC,CASSKGKGALGANVLTF
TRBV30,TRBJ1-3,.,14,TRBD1,TGTGCCTGGGGAACAGGGGGCTCTGGAAACACCATATATTTT,CAWGTGGSGNTIYF
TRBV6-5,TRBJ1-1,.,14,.,TGTGCCAGCAGTTATCAGGGGTTGAACACTGAAGCTTTCTTT,CASSYQGLNTEAFF
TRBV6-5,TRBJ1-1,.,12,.,TGTGCCAGCAGTCAGGGTGACACTGAAGCTTTCTTT,CASSQGDTEAFF
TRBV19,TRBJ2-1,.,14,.,TGTGCCAGTAGTAACTATGAAGACTACAATGAGCAGTTCTTC,CASSNYEDYNEQFF
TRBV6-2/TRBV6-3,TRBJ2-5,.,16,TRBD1,TGTGCCAGCAGTTACTCGGCAGGGGGATGGCAAGAGACCCAGTACTTC,CASSYSAGGWQETQYF
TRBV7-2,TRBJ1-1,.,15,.,TGTGCCAGCAGCTTATATGGGGGAGGGAACACTGAAGCTTTCTTT,CASSLYGGGNTEAFF
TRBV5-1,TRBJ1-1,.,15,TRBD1,TGCGCCAGCAGCCCTCGACAGGGGGCTTTCGCTGAAGCTTTCTTT,CASSPRQGAFAEAFF
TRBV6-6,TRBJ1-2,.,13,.,TGTGCCAGCAGTTCTCGACAGCCCGAGGGCTACACCTTC,CASSSRQPEGYTF
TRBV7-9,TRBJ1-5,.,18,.,TGTGCCAGCAGCTTAGTCCTCAGGACGGGGGACAGCAATCAGCCCCAGCATTTT,CASSLVLRTGDSNQPQHF
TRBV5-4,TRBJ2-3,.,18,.,TGTGCCAGCAGCTTGTTCTCTTTCGGGGAGAGGTACACAGATACGCAGTATTTT,CASSLFSFGERYTDTQYF
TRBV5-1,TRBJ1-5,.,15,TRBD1,TGCGCCAGCAGCTTGGAATGGCAGGGGGGTCAGCCCCAGCATTTT,CASSLEWQGGQPQHF